This TCR beta chain came from a study of T cell responses to AZD1222 COVID-19 vaccine. About the study: Investigators merged groups given second doses at roughly 4 or roughly 12 weeks.

Germline V gene lookup returns CDR1 MGHRA and CDR2 YSYEKL. This CDR3 has 20 amino acids. Deletions cut 0 bases from V and 0 bases from J, with 18 bases between. Some clones are missing from TCRdb's copy, which holds only in-frame ones; the method was immunoSEQ multiplex PCR. This sample yields fewer than 200,000 clones, of which approximately 88% are seen a single time; 1.6% belongs to the top ten. The sequence came from an adult in good health. The sample consisted of peripheral blood, taken on day 0 of AZD1222 vaccination. The gene calls are TRBV4-1 and TRBJ2-6; D is unresolved. As DNA, the CDR3 is TGCGCCAGCAGCCAAGAAGGAGCAGGCATATATTTCTCTGGGGCCAACGTCCTGACTTTC. It yields the protein CASSQEGAGIYFSGANVLTF.